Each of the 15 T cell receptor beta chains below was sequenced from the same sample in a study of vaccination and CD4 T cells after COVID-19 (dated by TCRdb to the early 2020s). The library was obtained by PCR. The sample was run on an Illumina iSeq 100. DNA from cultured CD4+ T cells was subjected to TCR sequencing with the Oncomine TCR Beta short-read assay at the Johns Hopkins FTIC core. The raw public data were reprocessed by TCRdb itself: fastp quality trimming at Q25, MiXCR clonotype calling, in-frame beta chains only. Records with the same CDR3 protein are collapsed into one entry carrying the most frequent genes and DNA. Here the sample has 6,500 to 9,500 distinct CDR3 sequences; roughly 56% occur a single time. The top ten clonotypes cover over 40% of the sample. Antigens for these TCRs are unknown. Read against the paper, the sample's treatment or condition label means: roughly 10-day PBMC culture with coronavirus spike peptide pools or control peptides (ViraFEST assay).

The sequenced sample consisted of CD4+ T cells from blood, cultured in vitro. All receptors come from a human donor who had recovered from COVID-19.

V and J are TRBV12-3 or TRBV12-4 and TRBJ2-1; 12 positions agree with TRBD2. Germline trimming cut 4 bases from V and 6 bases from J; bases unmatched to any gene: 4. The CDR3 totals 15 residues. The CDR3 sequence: CASSSPGLAGNEQFF. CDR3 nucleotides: TGTGCCAGCAGTTCTCCGGGACTAGCGGGCAATGAGCAGTTCTTC.

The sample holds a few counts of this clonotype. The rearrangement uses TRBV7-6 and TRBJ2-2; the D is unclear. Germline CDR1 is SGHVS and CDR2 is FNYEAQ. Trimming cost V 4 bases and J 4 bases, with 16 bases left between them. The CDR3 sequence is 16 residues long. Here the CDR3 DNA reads TGTGCCAGCAGCTCGAGGAGCTACCGTGGCACCGGGGAGCTGTTTTTT. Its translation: CASSSRSYRGTGELFF.

The CDR3 DNA follows: TGTGCCAGTAGTATTGATGAGACTAGCGGGGGAAAGTACTTC. Amino acids: CASSIDETSGGKYF. The chain joins TRBV19 to TRBJ2-4; TRBD2 matches 12 bases. CDR1 and CDR2 from the germline V gene are LNHDA and SQIVND (reference sequence). The CDR3 loop spans 14 amino acids. Germline trimming cut 3 bases from V and 14 bases from J; bases unmatched to any gene: 8.

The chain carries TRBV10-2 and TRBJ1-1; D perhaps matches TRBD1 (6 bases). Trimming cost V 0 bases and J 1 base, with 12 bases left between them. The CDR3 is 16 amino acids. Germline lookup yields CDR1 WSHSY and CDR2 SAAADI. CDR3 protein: CASSESMYRANTEAFF. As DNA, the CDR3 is TGCGCCAGCAGTGAGTCTATGTACAGGGCGAACACTGAAGCTTTCTTT.

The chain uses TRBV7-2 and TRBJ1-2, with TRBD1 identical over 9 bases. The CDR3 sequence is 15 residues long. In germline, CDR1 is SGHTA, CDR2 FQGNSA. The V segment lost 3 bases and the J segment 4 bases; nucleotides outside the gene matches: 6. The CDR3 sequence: CASSLDRGFLYGYTF. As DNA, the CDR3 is TGTGCCAGCAGCTTGGACAGGGGTTTTCTCTATGGCTACACCTTC.

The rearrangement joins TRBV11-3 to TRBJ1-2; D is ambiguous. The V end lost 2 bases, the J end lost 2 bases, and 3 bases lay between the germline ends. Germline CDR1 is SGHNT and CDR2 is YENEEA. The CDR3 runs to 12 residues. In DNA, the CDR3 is TGTGCCAGCAGCTTACAGAACTATGGCTACACCTTC. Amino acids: CASSLQNYGYTF.

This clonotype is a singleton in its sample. CDR3 DNA sequence: TGTGCCAGCAGCTTAGCGGCCTCATGGTCAGGGGGCGGAATAACTTTCTTT. Amino acids: CASSLAASWSGGGITFF. The chain is built from TRBV7-2 and TRBJ1-1; 8 bases match TRBD1. Germline trimming cut 0 bases from V and 12 bases from J; bases unmatched to any gene: 18. The CDR3 has 17 amino acids. Germline CDR1 SGHTA, CDR2 FQGNSA.

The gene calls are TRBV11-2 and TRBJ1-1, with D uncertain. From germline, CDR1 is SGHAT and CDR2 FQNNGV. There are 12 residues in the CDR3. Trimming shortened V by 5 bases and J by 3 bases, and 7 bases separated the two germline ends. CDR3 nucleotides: TGTGCCAGCAGCCTCGGGGACACTGAAGCTTTCTTT. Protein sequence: CASSLGDTEAFF.

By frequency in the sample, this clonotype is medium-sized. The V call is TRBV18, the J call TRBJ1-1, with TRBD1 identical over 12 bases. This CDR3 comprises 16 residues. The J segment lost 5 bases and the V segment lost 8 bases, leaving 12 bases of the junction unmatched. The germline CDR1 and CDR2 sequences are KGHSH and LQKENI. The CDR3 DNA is TGTGCCAGCAGCCCCGGGACAGGGGGCGTTGGGACTGAAGCTTTCTTT. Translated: CASSPGTGGVGTEAFF.

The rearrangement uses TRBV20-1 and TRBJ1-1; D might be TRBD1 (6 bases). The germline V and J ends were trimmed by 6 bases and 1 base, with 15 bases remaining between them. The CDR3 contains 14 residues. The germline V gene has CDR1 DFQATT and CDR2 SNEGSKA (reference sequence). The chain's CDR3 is CSAPNRVGNTEAFF. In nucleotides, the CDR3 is TGCAGTGCACCAAACAGGGTGGGGAACACTGAAGCTTTCTTT.

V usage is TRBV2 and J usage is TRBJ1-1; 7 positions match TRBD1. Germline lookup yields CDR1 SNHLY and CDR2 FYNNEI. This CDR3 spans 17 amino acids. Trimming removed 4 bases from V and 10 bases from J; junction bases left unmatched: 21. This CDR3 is CASSVGRVGGNQGGAFF. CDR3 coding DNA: TGTGCCAGCAGTGTAGGGCGGGTGGGGGGAAACCAGGGGGGAGCTTTCTTT.

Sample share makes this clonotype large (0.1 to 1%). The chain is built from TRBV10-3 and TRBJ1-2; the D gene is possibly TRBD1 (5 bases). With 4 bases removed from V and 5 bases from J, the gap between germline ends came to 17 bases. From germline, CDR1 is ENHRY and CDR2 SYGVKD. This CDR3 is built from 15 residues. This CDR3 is CAISGGEGGHYGYTF. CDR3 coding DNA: TGTGCCATCAGTGGAGGGGAGGGTGGACATTATGGCTACACCTTC.

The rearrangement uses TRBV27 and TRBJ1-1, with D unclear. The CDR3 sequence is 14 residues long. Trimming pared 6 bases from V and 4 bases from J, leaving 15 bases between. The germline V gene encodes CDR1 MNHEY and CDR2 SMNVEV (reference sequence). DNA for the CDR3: TGTGCCAGCAGCTCCTTGGGTTCGGGCACTGAAGCTTTCTTT. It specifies CASSSLGSGTEAFF.

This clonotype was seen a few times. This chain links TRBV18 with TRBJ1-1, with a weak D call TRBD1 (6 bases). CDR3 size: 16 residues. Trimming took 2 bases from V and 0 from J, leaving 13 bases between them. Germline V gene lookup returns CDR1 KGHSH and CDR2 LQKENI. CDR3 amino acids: CASSPGQIPMNTEAFF. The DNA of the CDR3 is TGTGCCAGCTCACCAGGACAGATACCCATGAACACTGAAGCTTTCTTT.

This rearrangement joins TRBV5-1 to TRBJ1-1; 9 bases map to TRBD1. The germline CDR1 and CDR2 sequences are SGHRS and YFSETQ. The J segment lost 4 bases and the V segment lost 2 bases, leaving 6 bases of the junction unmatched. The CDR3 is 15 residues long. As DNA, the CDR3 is TGCGCCAGCAGCTTACAGGGGGCGCGGCTCACTGAAGCTTTCTTT. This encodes CASSLQGARLTEAFF.